This T cell receptor beta chain was obtained from a study of blood T cell repertoires in COVID-19. CDR1 is MNHEY, CDR2 SMNVEV, per germline (reference sequence). CDR3 length equals 17 residues. V lost 3 bases to trimming and J lost 2 bases; unmatched junction nucleotides: 5. Clones were sequenced by immunoSEQ multiplex PCR, and TCRdb holds only the in-frame ones, with some missing. Here the sample spans about 94,000 clones, about 80% being singletons. The rearrangement links TRBV27 to TRBJ2-3, with TRBD2 matching 13 bases. This receptor was taken from a woman of 80 years or more with acute or convalescent COVID-19. The sequenced sample was peripheral blood. CDR3 sequence reads: CASSFLTSGRVTDTQYF. CDR3 DNA: TGTGCCAGCAGTTTTTTAACTAGCGGGAGGGTCACAGATACGCAGTATTTT.